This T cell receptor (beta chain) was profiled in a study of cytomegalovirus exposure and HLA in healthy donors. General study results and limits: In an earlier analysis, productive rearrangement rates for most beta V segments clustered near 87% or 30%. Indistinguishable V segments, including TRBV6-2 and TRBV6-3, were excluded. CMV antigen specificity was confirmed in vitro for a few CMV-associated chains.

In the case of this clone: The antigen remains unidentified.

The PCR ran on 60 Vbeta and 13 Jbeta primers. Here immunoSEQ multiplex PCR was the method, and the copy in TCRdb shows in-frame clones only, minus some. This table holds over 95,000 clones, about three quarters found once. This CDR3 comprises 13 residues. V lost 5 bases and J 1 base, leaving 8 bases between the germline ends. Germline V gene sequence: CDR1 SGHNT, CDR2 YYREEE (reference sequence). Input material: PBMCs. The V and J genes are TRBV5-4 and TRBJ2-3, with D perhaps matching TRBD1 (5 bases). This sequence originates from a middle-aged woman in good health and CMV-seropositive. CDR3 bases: TGTGCCAGCAGTGCGACAGGCACAGATACGCAGTATTTT. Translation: CASSATGTDTQYF.